These 6 T cell receptor beta chains share one sample of origin, sequenced in a study of blood T cell repertoires in COVID-19. Method: immunoSEQ multiplex PCR; TCRdb's copy keeps in-frame clones and lacks some. Here the sample spans roughly 200,000 clones, around 85% being singletons. Sequenced sample: PBMCs or T cells enriched from blood (not recorded which). All receptors derive from a man aged 35-49 years who had recovered from COVID-19.

The genes are TRBV5-1 and TRBJ1-2, with D possibly TRBD1 on 6 matching bases. The germline CDR1 and CDR2 sequences are SGHRS and YFSETQ. The CDR3 is 14 amino acids. Trimming took off 4 bases at V and 6 bases at J, with 16 bases between the two ends. CDR3 residues: CASSSSTGRDGYTF. In DNA, the CDR3 is TGCGCCAGCAGCAGTTCCACAGGGAGGGATGGCTACACCTTC.

In its sample, this clone was seen once. The V and J genes are TRBV5-1 and TRBJ2-7; possible D gene TRBD2, 6 bases. V was trimmed by 4 bases and J by 3 bases, leaving 14 bases between them. Germline CDR1 reads SGHRS; CDR2 reads YFSETQ. The CDR3 covers 14 residues. For the CDR3, the DNA is TGCGCCAGCAGCAGGAGCGGGCGGAACTACGAGCAGTACTTC. It translates to CASSRSGRNYEQYF.

This clone occurred a few times. The V and J genes are TRBV14 and TRBJ2-7; D remains ambiguous. Germline V CDR1 and CDR2: SGHDN, FVKESK. V dropped 5 bases and J dropped 0 bases, with 11 bases sitting between them. The CDR3 contains 14 residues. For the CDR3, the DNA is TGTGCCAGCAGCTATTCGACACTCTCCTACGAGCAGTACTTC. It encodes CASSYSTLSYEQYF.

This chain joins TRBV5-1 and TRBJ1-1; 8 nucleotides agree with TRBD1. Germline V gives CDR1 SGHRS, CDR2 YFSETQ. J gave up 1 base and V 2 bases, and 4 bases lay outside the gene matches. The CDR3 covers 15 residues. CDR3 sequence (DNA): TGCGCCAGCAGCTTTCAGGGGGCGAGGAACACTGAAGCTTTCTTT. It translates to CASSFQGARNTEAFF.

This sequence joins TRBV9 and TRBJ1-2, with TRBD1 matching 7 bases. The CDR3 has 13 residues. Germline V gene data show CDR1 as SGDLS and CDR2 as YYNGEE. V was clipped by 0 bases and J by 6 bases; unmatched bases: 2. The CDR3 reads CASSVGTGNGYTF. The CDR3 nucleotides are TGTGCCAGCAGCGTAGGGACAGGCAATGGCTACACCTTC.

The V call is TRBV29-1, the J call TRBJ2-1; 10 positions agree with TRBD1. V lost 3 bases, J lost 5 bases, and 10 bases stayed unmatched. This CDR3 spans 16 amino acids. Per germline, CDR1 SQVTM and CDR2 ANQGSEA. CDR3 nucleotides: TGCAGCGTTGAGCATAGGGACAGGGGTAAAAACAATGAGCAGTTCTTC. As protein: CSVEHRDRGKNNEQFF.